Listed here are 25 T cell receptor beta chains from one sample, sequenced in a study of shared clonotypes between healthy human individuals. Sequencing used immunoSEQ multiplex PCR; TCRdb keeps in-frame clones, though not all of them. The sample has about 2.4 million clones; over 85% are singletons. Specimen: naive CD4+ T cells from PBMCs. Specified subset: CD45RA+ positively selected. The receptors derive from a young man in good health. Some clones in this sample may be carry-over from other donors' samples.

The gene calls are TRBV11-2 and TRBJ2-5, with no clear D. V lost 2 bases to trimming and J lost 5 bases, with 15 bases between them. Per germline, CDR1 SGHAT and CDR2 FQNNGV. The CDR3 extends over 15 amino acids. CDR3 nucleotide sequence: TGTGCCAGCAGCTTAAGCCAGTGGAGAAGGGAGACCCAGTACTTC. Translation: CASSLSQWRRETQYF.

This clone was seen once. The chain carries TRBV7-3 and TRBJ2-5; 8 bases are shared with TRBD1. V lost 5 bases, J lost 5 bases, and 10 bases stayed unmatched. The CDR3 is 15 residues long. Germline-derived CDR1 and CDR2 are SGHTA and FQGTGA. The CDR3 region is CASSPAGTGAETQYF. CDR3 sequence (DNA): TGTGCCAGCAGCCCAGCTGGGACAGGCGCCGAGACCCAGTACTTC.

The chain employs TRBV28 and TRBJ2-7; D is unclear. The germline V gene encodes CDR1 MDHEN and CDR2 SYDVKM. The CDR3 is made up of 13 amino acids. V dropped 6 bases and J dropped 2 bases, with 11 bases sitting between them. The CDR3 nucleotides read TGTGCCAGCAGGGCCCCCATTCCCTACGAGCAGTACTTC. As protein: CASRAPIPYEQYF. The complete variable domain, with remaining parts taken from reference TRBV28 and TRBJ2-7, reads DVKVTQSSRYLVKRTGEKVFLECVQDMDHENMFWYRQDPGLGLRLIYFSYDVKMKEKGDIPEGYSVSREKKERFSLILESASTNQTSMYLCASRAPIPYEQYFGPGTRLTVT.

The chain employs TRBV30 and TRBJ1-4; unclear D gene. The germline CDR1 and CDR2 sequences are GTSNPN and SVGIG (reference sequence). V lost 2 bases and J 8 bases, leaving 18 bases between the germline ends. The length of the CDR3 is 15 residues. This CDR3 reads CAWSPLPSPGEKLFF. The CDR3 DNA sequence: TGTGCCTGGAGTCCCCTTCCATCCCCGGGGGAAAAACTGTTTTTT.

The chain uses TRBV5-8 and TRBJ2-7; D could derive from TRBD1 or TRBD2 (5 bases each). V was shortened by 4 bases and J by 2 bases, with 13 bases between the two germline ends. The CDR3 has 14 amino acids. In germline, CDR1 is SGHTS, CDR2 YDEGEE. The CDR3 bases are TGTGCCAGCAGCCCCCGGGGACCCGCCTACGAGCAGTACTTC. Translating it yields CASSPRGPAYEQYF. The full variable domain, with the rest looked up from reference TRBV5-8 and TRBJ2-7, is EAGVTQSPTHLIKTRGQQATLRCSPISGHTSVYWYQQALGLGLQFLLWYDEGEERNRGNFPPRFSGRQFPNYSSELNVNALELEDSALYLCASSPRGPAYEQYFGPGTRLTVT.

The chain joins TRBV30 to TRBJ2-1; 9 bases match TRBD2. J lost 6 bases, V lost 2 bases, and 8 bases had no gene match. CDR1 and CDR2 (germline): GTSNPN, SVGIG (reference sequence). The CDR3 contains 15 residues. The CDR3 loop is CAWSRLAGFGNEQFF. DNA of the CDR3: TGTGCCTGGAGTCGGCTAGCGGGATTTGGCAATGAGCAGTTCTTC.

The chain recombines TRBV10-3 with TRBJ1-4, with 7 bases aligning to TRBD1. V shed 0 bases and J 7 bases; nucleotides not matched to a gene: 8. The CDR3 loop spans 16 amino acids. Germline assignment: CDR1 ENHRY and CDR2 SYGVKD. The CDR3 spells CAISESLEGAGEKLFF. DNA of the CDR3: TGTGCCATCAGTGAGTCTTTGGAGGGGGCAGGTGAAAAACTGTTTTTT.

The V gene is TRBV7-2, the J gene TRBJ2-7; D remains unclear. The CDR3 totals 11 residues. Trimming removed 3 bases at V and 8 bases at J, with 8 bases between. CDR1 is SGHTA, CDR2 FQGNSA, per germline. The CDR3: CASSFDRKQYF. As DNA, the CDR3 is TGTGCCAGCAGCTTCGACCGGAAGCAGTACTTC.

The chain combines TRBV29-1 with TRBJ1-2; D is uncertain. Trimming pared 6 bases from V and 4 bases from J, leaving 12 bases between. Germline V gene lookup returns CDR1 SQVTM and CDR2 ANQGSEA. The CDR3 has 12 residues. The CDR3 loop reads CSVRETSYGYTF. Written as DNA, the CDR3 is TGCAGCGTCCGGGAAACAAGCTATGGCTACACCTTC.

J is TRBJ2-3 and V is TRBV6-1; 7 bases align to TRBD2. With V trimmed by 4 bases and J by 0 bases, 1 base remained unmatched. This CDR3 is built from 14 residues. The germline V gene encodes CDR1 MNHNS and CDR2 SASEGT. The DNA of the CDR3 is TGTGCCAGCAGTGCGGGAGGCAGCACAGATACGCAGTATTTT. Protein sequence: CASSAGGSTDTQYF.

This clone occurred once. Other nucleotide sequences from this sample produce the same CDR3. The V gene is TRBV5-1, the J gene TRBJ1-2; 8 bases are shared with TRBD1. The CDR3 loop spans 13 amino acids. Germline V gene sequence: CDR1 SGHRS, CDR2 YFSETQ. V shed 4 bases and J 5 bases; nucleotides not matched to a gene: 4. The CDR3 here is CASSLDRDYGYTF. CDR3 in DNA: TGCGCCAGCAGCCTGGACAGGGATTATGGCTACACCTTC.

This rearrangement joins TRBV5-5 to TRBJ1-2, with D hard to call. CDR1 SGHKS and CDR2 YYEKEE come from the germline V gene (reference sequence). V shed 2 bases and J shed 5 bases, with 7 bases lying between them. The CDR3 covers 12 residues. CDR3 region: CASSFEAYGYTF. The CDR3 region has the DNA TGTGCCAGCAGCTTCGAAGCATATGGCTACACCTTC.

The sample holds a few counts of this clone. In the same sample, other DNA sequences code for this CDR3. DNA for the CDR3: TGTGCCAGCAGCTTAAATTCCTACAATGAGCAGTTCTTC. This sequence encodes CASSLNSYNEQFF. The chain recombines TRBV7-3 with TRBJ2-1; unclear D gene. Germline CDR1 is SGHTA and CDR2 is FQGTGA. This CDR3 contains 13 residues. Trimming removed 1 base at V and 1 base at J, with 2 bases between.

In its sample, this clone was seen once. The rearrangement links TRBV5-1 to TRBJ2-7; no clear D. CDR3 size: 11 residues. V lost 1 base and J lost 6, with 5 bases in between. Germline lookup yields CDR1 SGHRS and CDR2 YFSETQ. CDR3 amino acids: CASSLTTEQYF. The CDR3 DNA follows: TGCGCCAGCAGCTTGACCACCGAGCAGTACTTC.

The J gene is TRBJ2-6, the V gene TRBV14; D may match TRBD1 or TRBD2 (6 bases each). The CDR3 spans 17 residues. Germline V CDR1 and CDR2: SGHDN, FVKESK. The germline V and J ends were trimmed by 4 bases and 4 bases, with 17 bases remaining between them. The CDR3 coding sequence is TGTGCCAGCAGCCCCAAGAGAGGGGGAGGCGGGGCCAACGTCCTGACTTTC. This codes for CASSPKRGGGGANVLTF.

The genes are TRBV6-1 and TRBJ1-2, with 7 bases that match TRBD1. Unmatched junction bases numbered 11, after V lost 2 bases and J lost 5 bases. Germline values: CDR1 MNHNS, CDR2 SASEGT. The CDR3 sequence is 16 residues long. The DNA for the CDR3 is TGTGCCAGCAGTGAACCGGTCGGGACAGCCGGTTATGGCTACACCTTC. Amino acids: CASSEPVGTAGYGYTF.

The rearrangement links TRBV6-6 to TRBJ2-7; a weak D match, TRBD2 (5 bases). V lost 2 bases and J lost 3, with 11 bases in between. Germline V gene data show CDR1 as MNHNY and CDR2 as SVGAGI (reference sequence). The CDR3 has 14 amino acids. In nucleotides, the CDR3 is TGTGCCAGCAGTTACGCCCGGGGAAACTACGAGCAGTACTTC. It translates to CASSYARGNYEQYF.

This clone turned up a few times. The chain joins TRBV27 to TRBJ1-1, with 7 bases aligning to TRBD1. CDR3 length: 15 residues. V trimming: 6 bases; J trimming: 3 bases; junction bases outside the gene matches: 10. The V gene's germline CDR1 is MNHEY and CDR2 SMNVEV (reference sequence). The CDR3 region has the DNA TGTGCCAGCAGGCATTACTTACAGGGGTACACTGAAGCTTTCTTT. This gives the protein CASRHYLQGYTEAFF.

The chain links TRBV28 to TRBJ2-1, with TRBD2 matching 7 bases. Trimming cost V 3 bases and J 7 bases; bases outside gene matches: 6. CDR1 is MDHEN and CDR2 is SYDVKM in the germline V gene. The CDR3 has 14 amino acids. CDR3 sequence: CASSLGGTRNEQFF. For the CDR3, the DNA is TGTGCCAGCAGTTTGGGGGGGACGAGGAATGAGCAGTTCTTC.

The chain employs TRBV4-3 and TRBJ2-7; perhaps TRBD2 as D (7 bases). CDR1 is LGHNA, CDR2 YSLEER, per germline. The CDR3 sequence is 15 residues long. Trimming removed 4 bases at V and 9 bases at J, with 22 bases between. The CDR3 loop is CASSLGGLGGTTQYF. The CDR3 region has the DNA TGCGCCAGCAGCCTAGGAGGACTAGGGGGTACGACGCAGTACTTC.

Worth noting for this clone: This may arise from a read error, as a much more abundant clone is one base away. The same CDR3 arises from other DNA sequences in this sample as well. The rearrangement uses TRBV28 and TRBJ2-5; D is ambiguous. In germline, CDR1 is MDHEN, CDR2 SYDVKM. This CDR3 has 11 residues. The ends were cut back, 3 bases at V and 5 bases at J, with 4 bases in the middle. For the CDR3, the DNA is TGTGCCAGCAGTTTCGAGGAGACCCAGTACTTC. It yields the protein CASSFEETQYF.

J is TRBJ2-3 and V is TRBV7-2; tentative D call: TRBD1 (5 bases). V dropped 1 base and J dropped 0 bases, with 8 bases sitting between them. The CDR3 spans 15 residues. Germline V gene lookup returns CDR1 SGHTA and CDR2 FQGNSA. The CDR3 reads CASSLDRPSTDTQYF. The CDR3 nucleotides are TGTGCCAGCAGCTTAGACAGGCCAAGCACAGATACGCAGTATTTT. The variable domain in full, with the rest retrieved from reference TRBV7-2 and TRBJ2-3, is GAGVSQSPSNKVTEKGKDVELRCDPISGHTALYWYRQSLGQGLEFLIYFQGNSAPDKSGLPSDRFSAERTGGSVSTLTIQRTQQEDSAVYLCASSLDRPSTDTQYFGPGTRLTVL.

V is TRBV29-1 and J is TRBJ2-3; tentatively, D is TRBD2 (7 bases). The CDR3 has 12 amino acids. The germline V gene has CDR1 SQVTM and CDR2 ANQGSEA. The CDR3 reads CRGGGPTDTQYF. CDR3 sequence (DNA): TGCAGAGGGGGGGGGCCCACAGATACGCAGTATTTT.

The chain recombines TRBV5-6 with TRBJ1-2; TRBD1 matches at 8 bases. The CDR3 consists of 16 residues. Germline CDR1 and CDR2: SGHDT and YYEEEE. Unmatched junction bases numbered 15, after V lost 3 bases and J lost 8 bases. CDR3: CASSYGTGAPINGYTF. In DNA form, the CDR3 reads TGTGCCAGCAGCTACGGGACAGGAGCCCCTATTAACGGCTACACCTTC.

V usage is TRBV2 and J usage is TRBJ1-5, with a possible D match to TRBD1 (5 bases). V shed 4 bases and J shed 2 bases, with 18 bases lying between them. Per germline, CDR1 SNHLY and CDR2 FYNNEI. The CDR3 spans 17 residues. The CDR3 region has the DNA TGTGCCAGCAGTGTTAACCCCAGGGCTGAGGGCAATCAGCCCCAGCATTTT. This sequence encodes CASSVNPRAEGNQPQHF.